This T cell receptor beta chain was retrieved from a study of shared clonotypes between healthy human individuals. Findings and caveats of the study: Clonotypes which were not shared had lower generation probabilities than clonotypes that all four donors shared. Sequencing depth was expected to influence donor clonotype sharing. Shared clonotypes: about 5% naive CD4, around 3.5% naive CD8, 2.3% memory CD4, about 0.41% memory CD8.

Germline V CDR1 and CDR2: SGHRS, YFSETQ. V dropped 4 bases and J dropped 0 bases, with 13 bases sitting between them. There are 16 residues in the CDR3. Deep-level settings were used for running the assay. Profiled with immunoSEQ multiplex PCR; TCRdb holds only in-frame clones, not every one. The sample holds millions of clones, 93% seen once. The naive CD8 fraction comprised CD45RO-negative cells positively selected for CCR7 and excluded terminally differentiated effector memory CD45RA+ cells. Notes on this clone: Its specificity is not known.

The chain joins TRBV5-1 to TRBJ1-4, with D maybe TRBD1 (5 bases). This TCR was recovered from a man younger than 30 in good health. Some clones in this sample may be carry-over from other donors' samples. The sample taken for sequencing was naive CD8+ T cells from PBMCs. The CDR3 DNA reads as TGCGCCAGCAGCCTATCAACAGGCGCAACTAATGAAAAACTGTTTTTT. Protein sequence: CASSLSTGATNEKLFF.